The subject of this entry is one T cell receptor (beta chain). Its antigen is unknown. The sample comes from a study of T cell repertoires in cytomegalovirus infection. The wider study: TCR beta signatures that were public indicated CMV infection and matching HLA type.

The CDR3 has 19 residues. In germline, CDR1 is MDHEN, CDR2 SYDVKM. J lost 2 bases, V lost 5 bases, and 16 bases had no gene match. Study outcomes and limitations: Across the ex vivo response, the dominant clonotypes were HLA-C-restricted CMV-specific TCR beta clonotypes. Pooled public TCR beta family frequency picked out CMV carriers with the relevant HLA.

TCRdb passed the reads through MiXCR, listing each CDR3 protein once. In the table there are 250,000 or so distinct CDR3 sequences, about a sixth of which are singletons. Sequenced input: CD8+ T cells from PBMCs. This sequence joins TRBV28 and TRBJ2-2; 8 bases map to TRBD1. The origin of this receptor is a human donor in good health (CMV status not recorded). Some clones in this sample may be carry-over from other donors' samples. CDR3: CASSTYLLRDRRNTGELFF. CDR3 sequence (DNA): TGTGCCAGCAGTACTTACCTACTCCGGGACAGGCGAAACACCGGGGAGCTGTTTTTT.